This T cell receptor beta chain was captured by sequencing in a study of Ad26.COV2.S vaccination and SARS-CoV-2 variants. Stated treatment: 15 to 20 received Ad26.COV2.S at low or high dose, single or two shots; 5 received placebo; per-sample allocation not given. Repertoires come from day 63 after the first vaccine or placebo injection. The V end was cut by 4 bases, the J end by 2 bases, with 9 bases between. Germline CDR1 and CDR2: ENHRY and SYGVKD. This CDR3 comprises 14 residues. Data came from immunoSEQ multiplex PCR; TCRdb stores just in-frame clones and leaves some out. The top ten hold 9.5% to 15% of the sample, which has about 480,000 clones, about 83% seen once.

This clonotype was obtained from a person between 18 and 65 years old who received the Ad26.COV2.S COVID-19 vaccine or a placebo. This sample comprised peripheral blood, obtained in a trial of Ad26.COV2.S vaccine versus placebo. V usage is TRBV10-3 and J usage is TRBJ1-5; D uncertain. CDR3 amino acids: CAISAGNGNQPQHF. For the CDR3, the DNA is TGTGCCATCAGTGCGGGGAATGGCAATCAGCCCCAGCATTTT.